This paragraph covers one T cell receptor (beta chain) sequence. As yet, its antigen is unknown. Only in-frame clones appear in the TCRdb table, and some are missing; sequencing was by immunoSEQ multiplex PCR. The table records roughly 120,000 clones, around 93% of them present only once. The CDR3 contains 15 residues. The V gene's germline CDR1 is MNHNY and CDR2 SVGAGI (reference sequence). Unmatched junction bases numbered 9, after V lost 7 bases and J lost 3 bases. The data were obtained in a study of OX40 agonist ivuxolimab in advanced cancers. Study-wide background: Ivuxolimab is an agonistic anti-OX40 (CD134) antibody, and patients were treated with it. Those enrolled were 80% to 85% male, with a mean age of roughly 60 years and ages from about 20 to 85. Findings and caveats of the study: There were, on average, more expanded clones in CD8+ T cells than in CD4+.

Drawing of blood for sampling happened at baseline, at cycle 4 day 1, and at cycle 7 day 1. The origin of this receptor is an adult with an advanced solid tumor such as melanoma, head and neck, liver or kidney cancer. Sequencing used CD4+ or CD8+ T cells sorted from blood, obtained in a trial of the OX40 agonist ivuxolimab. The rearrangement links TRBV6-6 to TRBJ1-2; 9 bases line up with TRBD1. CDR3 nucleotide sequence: TGTGCCAGCACCACAGGGGGCGCTCGGTACTATGGCTACACCTTC. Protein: CASTTGGARYYGYTF.